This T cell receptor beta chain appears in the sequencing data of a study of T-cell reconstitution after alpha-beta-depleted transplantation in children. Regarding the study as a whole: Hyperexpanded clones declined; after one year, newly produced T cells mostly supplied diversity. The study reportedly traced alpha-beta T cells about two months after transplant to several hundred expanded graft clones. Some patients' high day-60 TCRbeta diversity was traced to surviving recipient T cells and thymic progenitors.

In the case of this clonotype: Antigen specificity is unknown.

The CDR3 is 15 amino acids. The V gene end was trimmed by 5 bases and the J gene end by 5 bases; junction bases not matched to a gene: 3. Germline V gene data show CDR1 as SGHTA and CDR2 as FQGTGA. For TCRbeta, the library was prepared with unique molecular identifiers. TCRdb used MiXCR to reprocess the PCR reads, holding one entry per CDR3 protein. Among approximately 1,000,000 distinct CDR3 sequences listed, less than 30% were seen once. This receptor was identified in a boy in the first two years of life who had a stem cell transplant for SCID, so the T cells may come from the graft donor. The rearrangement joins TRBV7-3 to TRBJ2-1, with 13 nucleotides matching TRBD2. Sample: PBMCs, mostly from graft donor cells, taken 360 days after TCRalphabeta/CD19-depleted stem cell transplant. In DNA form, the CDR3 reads TGTGCCAGCAGCCAGACTAGCGGGGGGAACAATGAGCAGTTCTTC. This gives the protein CASSQTSGGNNEQFF.